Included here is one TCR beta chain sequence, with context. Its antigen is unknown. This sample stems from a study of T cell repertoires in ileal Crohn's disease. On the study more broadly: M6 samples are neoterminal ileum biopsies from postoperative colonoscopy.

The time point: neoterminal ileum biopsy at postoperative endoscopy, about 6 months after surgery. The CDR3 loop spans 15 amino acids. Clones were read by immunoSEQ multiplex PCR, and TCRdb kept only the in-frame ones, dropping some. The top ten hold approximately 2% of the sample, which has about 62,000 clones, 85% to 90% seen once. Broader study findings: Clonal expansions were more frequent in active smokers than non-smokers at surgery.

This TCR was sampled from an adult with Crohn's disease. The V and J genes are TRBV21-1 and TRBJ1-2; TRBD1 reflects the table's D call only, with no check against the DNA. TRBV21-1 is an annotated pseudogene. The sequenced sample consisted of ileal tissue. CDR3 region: CASRATGKNNYGYTF. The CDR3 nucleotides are TGTGCCAGCAGGGCCACAGGGAAAAATAACTATGGCTACACCTTC.